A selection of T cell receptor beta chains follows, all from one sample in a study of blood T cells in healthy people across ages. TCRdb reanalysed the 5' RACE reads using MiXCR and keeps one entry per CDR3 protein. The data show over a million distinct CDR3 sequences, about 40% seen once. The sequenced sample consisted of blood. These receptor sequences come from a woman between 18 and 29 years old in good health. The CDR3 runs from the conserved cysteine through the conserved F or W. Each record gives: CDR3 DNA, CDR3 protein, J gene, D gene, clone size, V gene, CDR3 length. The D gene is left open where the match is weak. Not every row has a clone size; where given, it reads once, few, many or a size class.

CDR3nt: TGTGCCAGCAGTTTAAGGGAGGGGGCTAATGAAAAACTGTTTTTT
CDR3aa: CASSLREGANEKLFF
j_gene: TRBJ1-4
d_gene: .
abundance: few
v_gene: TRBV12-3/TRBV12-4
len: 15

CDR3nt: TGTGCCAGCAATTCCCGGACTAGCGGGGGACAAGCCAAAAACATTCAGTACTTC
CDR3aa: CASNSRTSGGQAKNIQYF
j_gene: TRBJ2-4
d_gene: TRBD2
abundance: once
v_gene: TRBV12-3/TRBV12-4
len: 18

CDR3nt: TGTGCCAGCAGTGGCGGGACTTTAACCCAAGAGACCCAGTACTTC
CDR3aa: CASSGGTLTQETQYF
j_gene: TRBJ2-5
d_gene: .
abundance: .
v_gene: TRBV2
len: 15

CDR3nt: TGTGCCAGCAGCCATCGGGGCAGGGGGTATCCCGGGGAGCTGTTTTTT
CDR3aa: CASSHRGRGYPGELFF
j_gene: TRBJ2-2
d_gene: TRBD1
abundance: .
v_gene: TRBV28
len: 16

CDR3nt: TGTGCCAGCAGCTGGACGACAGGGGGTCCCGTCAATGAGCAGTACTTC
CDR3aa: CASSWTTGGPVNEQYF
j_gene: TRBJ2-5
d_gene: TRBD1
abundance: .
v_gene: TRBV7-9
len: 16

CDR3nt: TGTGCCAGCAGCTCCCAGAGGCCTGGAAACACCATATATTTT
CDR3aa: CASSSQRPGNTIYF
j_gene: TRBJ1-3
d_gene: .
abundance: .
v_gene: TRBV7-9
len: 14

CDR3nt: TGCGCCAGCAGCCAAGCGGGACTAGCGGAAGAGACCCAGTACTTC
CDR3aa: CASSQAGLAEETQYF
j_gene: TRBJ2-5
d_gene: TRBD2
abundance: few
v_gene: TRBV4-1
len: 15

CDR3nt: TGTGCCAGCAGCTTGGTCTTGGTGAACACTGAAGCTTTCTTT
CDR3aa: CASSLVLVNTEAFF
j_gene: TRBJ1-1
d_gene: .
abundance: .
v_gene: TRBV5-6
len: 14

CDR3nt: TGTGCCAGCAGTTTATCAGAGACAGGGGGTAATGAGCAGTTCTTC
CDR3aa: CASSLSETGGNEQFF
j_gene: TRBJ2-1
d_gene: TRBD1
abundance: .
v_gene: TRBV12-3/TRBV12-4
len: 15

CDR3nt: TGTGCCAGCAGCTTAGACGCGGACCCAGGCTCCTACGAGCAGTACTTC
CDR3aa: CASSLDADPGSYEQYF
j_gene: TRBJ2-7
d_gene: .
abundance: .
v_gene: TRBV11-2
len: 16

CDR3nt: TGCAGTGCTGCGACTAGCGGGGGGCTCCGCACAGATACGCAGTATTTT
CDR3aa: CSAATSGGLRTDTQYF
j_gene: TRBJ2-3
d_gene: TRBD2
abundance: .
v_gene: TRBV20-1
len: 16

CDR3nt: TGTGCCAGCAGCTCACCGAGAGGGACTGAGCAGTACTTC
CDR3aa: CASSSPRGTEQYF
j_gene: TRBJ2-5
d_gene: .
abundance: .
v_gene: TRBV7-9
len: 13

CDR3nt: TGCAGTGCGCGGACTGGCGGGGGGGCTCGGTACGAGCAGTACTTC
CDR3aa: CSARTGGGARYEQYF
j_gene: TRBJ2-7
d_gene: TRBD2
abundance: .
v_gene: TRBV20-1
len: 15

CDR3nt: TGTGCCAGCAGTTCTACAGCGAGTGGCTACACCTTC
CDR3aa: CASSSTASGYTF
j_gene: TRBJ1-2
d_gene: .
abundance: .
v_gene: TRBV27
len: 12

CDR3nt: TGCAGTGCTCCAGACCGACAGGGATCCTACGAGCAGTACTTC
CDR3aa: CSAPDRQGSYEQYF
j_gene: TRBJ2-7
d_gene: TRBD1
abundance: .
v_gene: TRBV20-1
len: 14

CDR3nt: TGTGCCAGCAGTTACTCGCGGGCGGCCGGGTCAGATACGCAGTATTTT
CDR3aa: CASSYSRAAGSDTQYF
j_gene: TRBJ2-3
d_gene: .
abundance: .
v_gene: TRBV6-6
len: 16

CDR3nt: TGCAGTGCTAGTGTGCTAGCGGGGGGCCCTTTCGTCTCAGATACGCAGTATTTT
CDR3aa: CSASVLAGGPFVSDTQYF
j_gene: TRBJ2-3
d_gene: TRBD2
abundance: few
v_gene: TRBV20-1
len: 18

CDR3nt: TGTGCCAGCAGTGGCCCTTGGGGACACAATGAGCAGTTCTTT
CDR3aa: CASSGPWGHNEQFF
j_gene: TRBJ2-1
d_gene: .
abundance: few
v_gene: TRBV27
len: 14

CDR3nt: TGCAGTGCGAAGGGACAGGGGTTATCCTATAATTCACCCCTCCACTTT
CDR3aa: CSAKGQGLSYNSPLHF
j_gene: TRBJ1-6
d_gene: TRBD1
abundance: .
v_gene: TRBV20-1
len: 16

CDR3nt: TGCGCCAGCAGCCAAGCCGACCGGGCAGGCCAGTACTTC
CDR3aa: CASSQADRAGQYF
j_gene: TRBJ2-5
d_gene: .
abundance: .
v_gene: TRBV4-1
len: 13

CDR3nt: TGCGCCAGCAGCTTGGTTATAGGGGACTACACTGAAGCTTTCTTT
CDR3aa: CASSLVIGDYTEAFF
j_gene: TRBJ1-1
d_gene: .
abundance: .
v_gene: TRBV5-1
len: 15

CDR3nt: TGTGCCAGCAGCCAGACGGCCCTTAATGGGCAGTATTTT
CDR3aa: CASSQTALNGQYF
j_gene: TRBJ2-3
d_gene: .
abundance: .
v_gene: TRBV3-1
len: 13

CDR3nt: TGTGCCAGCAGTTTCTGGCTAGCGGGGGGCCGGGGGGAAAAACTCCTCTACAATGAGCAGTTCTTC
CDR3aa: CASSFWLAGGRGEKLLYNEQFF
j_gene: TRBJ2-1
d_gene: TRBD2
abundance: few
v_gene: TRBV28
len: 22

CDR3nt: TGTGCCAGCAGCCAAGTAACAGGGCTGGTGAACACTGAAGCTTTCTTT
CDR3aa: CASSQVTGLVNTEAFF
j_gene: TRBJ1-1
d_gene: .
abundance: once
v_gene: TRBV4-2
len: 16

CDR3nt: TGTGCCAGCAGTTTACCCCGACTTGAGATTTCTGATGGCTACACCTTC
CDR3aa: CASSLPRLEISDGYTF
j_gene: TRBJ1-2
d_gene: .
abundance: .
v_gene: TRBV12-3/TRBV12-4
len: 16

CDR3nt: TGTGCCAGCAGTTATAGACCGGGACAGGCTTTCAACTATGGCTACACCTTC
CDR3aa: CASSYRPGQAFNYGYTF
j_gene: TRBJ1-2
d_gene: TRBD1
abundance: .
v_gene: TRBV27
len: 17